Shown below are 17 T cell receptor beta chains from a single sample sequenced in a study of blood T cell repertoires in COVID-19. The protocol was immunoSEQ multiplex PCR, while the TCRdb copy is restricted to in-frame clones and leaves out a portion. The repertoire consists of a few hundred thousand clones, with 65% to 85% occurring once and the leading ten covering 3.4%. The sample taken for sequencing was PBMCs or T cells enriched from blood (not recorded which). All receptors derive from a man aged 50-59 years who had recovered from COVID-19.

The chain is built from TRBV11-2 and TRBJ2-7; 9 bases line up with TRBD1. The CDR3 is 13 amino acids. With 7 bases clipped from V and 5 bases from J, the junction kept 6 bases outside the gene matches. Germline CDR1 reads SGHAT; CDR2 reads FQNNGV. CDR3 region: CASNRDRVHEQYF. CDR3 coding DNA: TGTGCCAGCAACCGGGACAGGGTTCACGAGCAGTACTTC.

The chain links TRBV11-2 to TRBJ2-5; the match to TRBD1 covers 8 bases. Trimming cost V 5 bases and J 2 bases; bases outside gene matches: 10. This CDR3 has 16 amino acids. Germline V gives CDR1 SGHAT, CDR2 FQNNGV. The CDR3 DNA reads TGTGCCAGCAGCCGCCCCCCAGGGGGCGGACAAGAGACCCAGTACTTC. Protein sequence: CASSRPPGGGQETQYF.

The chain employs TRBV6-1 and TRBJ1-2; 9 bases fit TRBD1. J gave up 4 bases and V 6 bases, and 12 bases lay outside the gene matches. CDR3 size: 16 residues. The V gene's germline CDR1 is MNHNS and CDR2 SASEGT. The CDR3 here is CASSERGTGSGYGYTF. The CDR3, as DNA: TGTGCCAGCAGCGAAAGAGGGACAGGGTCGGGCTATGGCTACACCTTC.

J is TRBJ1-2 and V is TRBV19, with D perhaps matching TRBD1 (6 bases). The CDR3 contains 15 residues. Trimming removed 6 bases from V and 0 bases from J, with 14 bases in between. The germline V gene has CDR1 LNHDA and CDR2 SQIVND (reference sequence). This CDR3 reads CASRLPGAANYGYTF. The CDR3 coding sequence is TGTGCCAGTAGGTTACCAGGGGCGGCTAACTATGGCTACACCTTC.

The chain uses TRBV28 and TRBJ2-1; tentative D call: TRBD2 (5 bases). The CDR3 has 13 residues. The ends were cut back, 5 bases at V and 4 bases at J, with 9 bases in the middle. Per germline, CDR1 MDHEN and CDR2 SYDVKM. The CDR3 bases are TGTGCCAGCAGTGCCGGGGTGTACAATGAGCAGTTCTTC. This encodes CASSAGVYNEQFF.

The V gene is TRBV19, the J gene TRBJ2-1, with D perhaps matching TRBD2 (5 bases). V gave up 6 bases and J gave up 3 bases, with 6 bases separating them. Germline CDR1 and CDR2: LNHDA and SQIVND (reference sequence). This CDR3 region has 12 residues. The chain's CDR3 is CASSGDYNEQFF. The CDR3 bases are TGTGCCAGTAGCGGGGACTACAATGAGCAGTTCTTC. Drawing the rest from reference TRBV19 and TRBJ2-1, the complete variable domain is DGGITQSPKYLFRKEGQNVTLSCEQNLNHDAMYWYRQDPGQGLRLIYYSQIVNDFQKGDIAEGYSVSREKKESFPLTVTSAQKNPTAFYLCASSGDYNEQFFGPGTRLTVL.

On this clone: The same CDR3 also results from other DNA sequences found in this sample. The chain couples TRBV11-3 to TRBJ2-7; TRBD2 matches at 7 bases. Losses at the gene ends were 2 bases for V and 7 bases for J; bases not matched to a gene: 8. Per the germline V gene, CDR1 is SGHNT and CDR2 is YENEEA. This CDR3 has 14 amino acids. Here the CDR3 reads CASSLWGRAGEQYF. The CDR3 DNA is TGTGCCAGCAGCTTATGGGGGAGGGCCGGTGAGCAGTACTTC.

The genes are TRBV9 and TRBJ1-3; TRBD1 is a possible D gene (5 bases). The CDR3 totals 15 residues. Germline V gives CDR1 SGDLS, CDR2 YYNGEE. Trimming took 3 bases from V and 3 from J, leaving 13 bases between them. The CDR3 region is CASSAAGLSGNTIYF. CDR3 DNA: TGTGCCAGCAGCGCCGCAGGGTTAAGTGGAAACACCATATATTTT.

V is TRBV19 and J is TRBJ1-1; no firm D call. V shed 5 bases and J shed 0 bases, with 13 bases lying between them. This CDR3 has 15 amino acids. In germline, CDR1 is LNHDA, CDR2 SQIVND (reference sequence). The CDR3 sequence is CASSGQPTVNTEAFF. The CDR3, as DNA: TGTGCCAGTAGTGGGCAACCGACGGTGAACACTGAAGCTTTCTTT.

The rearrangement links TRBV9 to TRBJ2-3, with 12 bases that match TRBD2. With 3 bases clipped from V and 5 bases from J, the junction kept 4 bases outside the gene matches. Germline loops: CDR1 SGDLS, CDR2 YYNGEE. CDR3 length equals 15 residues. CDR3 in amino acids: CASSDRLAGEDTQYF. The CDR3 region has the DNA TGTGCCAGCAGCGACAGACTAGCGGGAGAAGATACGCAGTATTTT.

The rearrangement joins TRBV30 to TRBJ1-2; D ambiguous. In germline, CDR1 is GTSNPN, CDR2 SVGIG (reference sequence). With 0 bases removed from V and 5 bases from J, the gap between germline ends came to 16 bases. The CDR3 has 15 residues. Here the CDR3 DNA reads TGTGCCTGGAGTGTAGAGTCCCGACGGGGATATGGCTACACCTTC. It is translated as CAWSVESRRGYGYTF.

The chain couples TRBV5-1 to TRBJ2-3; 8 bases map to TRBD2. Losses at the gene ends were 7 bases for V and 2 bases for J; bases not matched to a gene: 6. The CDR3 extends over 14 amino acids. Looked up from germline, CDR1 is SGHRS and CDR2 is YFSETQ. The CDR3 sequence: CASHREGFTDTQYF. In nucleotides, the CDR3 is TGCGCCAGCCATCGGGAGGGGTTCACAGATACGCAGTATTTT.

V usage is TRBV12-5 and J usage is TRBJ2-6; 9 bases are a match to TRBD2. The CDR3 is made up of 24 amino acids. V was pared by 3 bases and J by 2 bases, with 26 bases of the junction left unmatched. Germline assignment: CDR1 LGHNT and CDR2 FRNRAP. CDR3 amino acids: CASGLGMGLRGGHSTKAGANVLTF. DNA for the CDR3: TGTGCTAGTGGTTTAGGAATGGGCTTGCGGGGGGGCCATTCCACCAAGGCTGGGGCCAACGTCCTGACTTTC. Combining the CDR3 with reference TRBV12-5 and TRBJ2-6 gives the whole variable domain DARVTQTPRHKVTEMGQEVTMRCQPILGHNTVFWYRQTMMQGLELLAYFRNRAPLDDSGMPKDRFSAEMPDATLATLKIQPSEPRDSAVYFCASGLGMGLRGGHSTKAGANVLTFGAGSRLTVL.

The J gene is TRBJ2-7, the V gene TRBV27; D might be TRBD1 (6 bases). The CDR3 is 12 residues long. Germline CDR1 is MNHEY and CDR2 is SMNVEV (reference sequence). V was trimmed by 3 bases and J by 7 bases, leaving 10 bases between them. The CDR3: CASSFPGAEQYF. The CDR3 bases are TGTGCCAGCAGTTTTCCAGGGGCGGAGCAGTACTTC.

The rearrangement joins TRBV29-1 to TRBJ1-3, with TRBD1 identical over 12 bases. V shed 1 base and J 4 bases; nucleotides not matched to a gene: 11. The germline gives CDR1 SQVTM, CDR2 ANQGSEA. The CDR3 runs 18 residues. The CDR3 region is CSVEGIPGQGAQGNTIYF. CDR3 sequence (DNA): TGCAGCGTTGAAGGGATCCCGGGACAGGGGGCGCAAGGAAACACCATATATTTT. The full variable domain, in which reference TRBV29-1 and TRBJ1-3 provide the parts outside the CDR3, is SAVISQKPSRDICQRGTSLTIQCQVDSQVTMMFWYRQQPGQSLTLIATANQGSEATYESGFVIDKFPISRPNLTFSTLTVSNMSPEDSSIYLCSVEGIPGQGAQGNTIYFGEGSWLTVV.

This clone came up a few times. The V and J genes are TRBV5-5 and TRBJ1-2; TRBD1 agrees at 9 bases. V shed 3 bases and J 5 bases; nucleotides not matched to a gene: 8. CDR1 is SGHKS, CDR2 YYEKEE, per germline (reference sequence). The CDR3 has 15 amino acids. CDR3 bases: TGTGCCAGCAGCTCTAATTTACAGGGGGCATATGGCTACACCTTC. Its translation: CASSSNLQGAYGYTF.

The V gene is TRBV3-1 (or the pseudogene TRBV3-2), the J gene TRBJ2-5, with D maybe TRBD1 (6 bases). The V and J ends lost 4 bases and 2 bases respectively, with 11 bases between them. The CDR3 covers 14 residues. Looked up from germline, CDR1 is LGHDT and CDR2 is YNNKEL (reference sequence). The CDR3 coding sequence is TGTGCCAGCAGCCGGAACAGGGATCAAGAGACCCAGTACTTC. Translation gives CASSRNRDQETQYF.